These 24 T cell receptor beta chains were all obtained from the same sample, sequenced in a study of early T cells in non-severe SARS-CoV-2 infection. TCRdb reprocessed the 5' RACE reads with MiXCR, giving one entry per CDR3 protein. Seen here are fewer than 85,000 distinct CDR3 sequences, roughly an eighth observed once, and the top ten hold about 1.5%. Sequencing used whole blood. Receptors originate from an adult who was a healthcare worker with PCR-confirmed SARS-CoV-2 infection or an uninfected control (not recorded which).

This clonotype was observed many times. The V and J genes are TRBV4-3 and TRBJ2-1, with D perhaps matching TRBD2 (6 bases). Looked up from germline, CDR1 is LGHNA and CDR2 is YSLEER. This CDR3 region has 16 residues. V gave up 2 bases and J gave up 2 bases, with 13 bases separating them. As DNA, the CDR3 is TGCGCCAGCAGCCAATCCGCGCGGGGAACCTACAATGAGCAGTTCTTC. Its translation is CASSQSARGTYNEQFF.

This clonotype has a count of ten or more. The CDR3, as DNA: TGTGCCAGCAGCTTCCTATCAGGCTCCACTGGGGCCAACGTCCTGACTTTC. Encoded protein: CASSFLSGSTGANVLTF. The chain combines TRBV11-2 with TRBJ2-6; D ambiguous. The germline CDR1 and CDR2 sequences are SGHAT and FQNNGV. The CDR3 spans 17 residues. Trimming removed 3 bases at V and 2 bases at J, with 14 bases between.

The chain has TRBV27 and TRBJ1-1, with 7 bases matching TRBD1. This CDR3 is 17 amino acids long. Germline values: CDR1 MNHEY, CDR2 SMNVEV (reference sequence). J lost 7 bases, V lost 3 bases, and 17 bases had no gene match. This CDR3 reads CASSFPNDTGEWVEAFF. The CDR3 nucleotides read TGTGCCAGCAGTTTTCCAAACGACACAGGGGAATGGGTTGAAGCTTTCTTT.

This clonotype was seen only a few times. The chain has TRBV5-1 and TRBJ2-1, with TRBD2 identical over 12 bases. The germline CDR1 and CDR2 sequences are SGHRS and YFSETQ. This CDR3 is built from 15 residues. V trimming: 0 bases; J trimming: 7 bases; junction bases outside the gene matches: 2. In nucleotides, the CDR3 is TGCGCCAGCAGCTTGGGACTAGCGGGGGTAAATGAGCAGTTCTTC. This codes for CASSLGLAGVNEQFF. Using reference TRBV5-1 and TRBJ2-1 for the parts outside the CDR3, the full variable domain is KAGVTQTPRYLIKTRGQQVTLSCSPISGHRSVSWYQQTPGQGLQFLFEYFSETQRNKGNFPGRFSGRQFSNSRSEMNVSTLELGDSALYLCASSLGLAGVNEQFFGPGTRLTVL.

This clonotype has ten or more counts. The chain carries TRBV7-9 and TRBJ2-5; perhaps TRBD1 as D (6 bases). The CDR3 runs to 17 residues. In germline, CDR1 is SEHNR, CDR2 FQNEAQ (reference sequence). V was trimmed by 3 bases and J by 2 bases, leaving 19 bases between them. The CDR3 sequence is CASSLTPGHMFQETQYF. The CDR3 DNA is TGTGCCAGCAGCTTGACACCGGGACACATGTTTCAAGAGACCCAGTACTTC.

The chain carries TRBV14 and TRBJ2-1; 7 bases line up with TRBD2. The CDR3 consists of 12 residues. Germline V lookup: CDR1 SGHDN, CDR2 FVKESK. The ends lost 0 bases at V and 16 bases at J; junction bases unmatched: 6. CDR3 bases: TGTGCCAGCAGCCAAGATGAACTAGCGCAATTCTTC. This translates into CASSQDELAQFF.

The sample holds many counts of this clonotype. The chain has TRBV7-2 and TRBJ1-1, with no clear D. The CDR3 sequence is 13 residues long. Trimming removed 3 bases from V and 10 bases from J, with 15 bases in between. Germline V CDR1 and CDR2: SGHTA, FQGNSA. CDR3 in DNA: TGTGCCAGCAGCTTTTCCCTCCGGGATGGAGCTTTCTTT. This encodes CASSFSLRDGAFF. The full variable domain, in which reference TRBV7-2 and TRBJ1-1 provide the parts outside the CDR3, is GAGVSQSPSNKVTEKGKDVELRCDPISGHTALYWYRQSLGQGLEFLIYFQGNSAPDKSGLPSDRFSAERTGGSVSTLTIQRTQQEDSAVYLCASSFSLRDGAFFGQGTRLTVV.

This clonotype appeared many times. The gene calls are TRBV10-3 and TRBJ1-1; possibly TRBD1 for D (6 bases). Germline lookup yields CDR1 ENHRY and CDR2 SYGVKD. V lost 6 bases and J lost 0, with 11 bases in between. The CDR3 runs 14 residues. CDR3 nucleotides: TGTGCCATCAGAATGGACAGTTTGAACACTGAAGCTTTCTTT. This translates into CAIRMDSLNTEAFF.

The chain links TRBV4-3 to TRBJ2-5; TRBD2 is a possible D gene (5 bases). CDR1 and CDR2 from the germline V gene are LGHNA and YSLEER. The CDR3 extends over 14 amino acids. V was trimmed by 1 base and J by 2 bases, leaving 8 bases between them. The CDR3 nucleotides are TGCGCCAGCAGCCAAGTAGGGAGTCAAGAGACCCAGTACTTC. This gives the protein CASSQVGSQETQYF.

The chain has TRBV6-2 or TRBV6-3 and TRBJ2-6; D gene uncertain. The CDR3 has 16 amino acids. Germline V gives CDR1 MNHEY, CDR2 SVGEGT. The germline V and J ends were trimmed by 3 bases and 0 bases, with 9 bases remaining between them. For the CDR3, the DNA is TGTGCCAGCAGTTATGCACCATTCTCTGGGGCCAACGTCCTGACTTTC. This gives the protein CASSYAPFSGANVLTF.

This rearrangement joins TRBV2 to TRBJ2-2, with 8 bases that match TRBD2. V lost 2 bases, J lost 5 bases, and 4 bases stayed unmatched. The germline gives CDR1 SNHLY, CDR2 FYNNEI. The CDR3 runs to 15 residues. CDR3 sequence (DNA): TGTGCCAGCAGTGAACCGGGGGGGCAGACCGGGGAGCTGTTTTTT. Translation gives CASSEPGGQTGELFF.

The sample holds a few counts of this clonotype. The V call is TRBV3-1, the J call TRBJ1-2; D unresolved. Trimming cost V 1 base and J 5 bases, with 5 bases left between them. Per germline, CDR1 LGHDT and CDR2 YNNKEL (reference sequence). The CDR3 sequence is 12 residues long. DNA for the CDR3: TGTGCCAGCAGCCAAGGGCAGTATGGCTACACCTTC. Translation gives CASSQGQYGYTF.

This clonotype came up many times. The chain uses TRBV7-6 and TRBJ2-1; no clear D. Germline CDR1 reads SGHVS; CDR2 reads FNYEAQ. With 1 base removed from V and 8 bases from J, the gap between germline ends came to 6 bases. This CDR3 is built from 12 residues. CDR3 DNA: TGTGCCAGCAGCTTAGGTTTGCATGAGCAGTTCTTC. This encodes CASSLGLHEQFF.

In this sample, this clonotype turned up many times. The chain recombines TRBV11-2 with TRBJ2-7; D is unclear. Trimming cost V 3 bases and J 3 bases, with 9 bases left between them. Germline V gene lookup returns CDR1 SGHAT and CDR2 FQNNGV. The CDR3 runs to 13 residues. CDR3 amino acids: CASSLVGDYEQYF. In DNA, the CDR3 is TGTGCCAGCAGCTTGGTTGGGGACTACGAGCAGTACTTC. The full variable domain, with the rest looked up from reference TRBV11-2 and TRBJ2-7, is EAGVAQSPRYKIIEKRQSVAFWCNPISGHATLYWYQQILGQGPKLLIQFQNNGVVDDSQLPKDRFSAERLKGVDSTLKIQPAKLEDSAVYLCASSLVGDYEQYFGPGTRLTVT.

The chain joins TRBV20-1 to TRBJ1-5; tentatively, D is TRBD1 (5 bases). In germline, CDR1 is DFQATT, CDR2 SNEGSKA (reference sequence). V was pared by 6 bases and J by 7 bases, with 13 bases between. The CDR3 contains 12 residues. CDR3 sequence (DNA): TGCAGTGCCGGAGGGGAGTGGCAGCCCCAGCATTTT. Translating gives CSAGGEWQPQHF.

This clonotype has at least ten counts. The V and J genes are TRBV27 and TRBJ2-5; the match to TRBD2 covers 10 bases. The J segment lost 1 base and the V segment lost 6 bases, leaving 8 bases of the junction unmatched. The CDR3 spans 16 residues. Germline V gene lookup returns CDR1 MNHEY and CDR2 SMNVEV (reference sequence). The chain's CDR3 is CASSPIAGGFQETQYF. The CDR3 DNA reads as TGTGCCAGCAGCCCGATAGCGGGGGGTTTCCAAGAGACCCAGTACTTC.

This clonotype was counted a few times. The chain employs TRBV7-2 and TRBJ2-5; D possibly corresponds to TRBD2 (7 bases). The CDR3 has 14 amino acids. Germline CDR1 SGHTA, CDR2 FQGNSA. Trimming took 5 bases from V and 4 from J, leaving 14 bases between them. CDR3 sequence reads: CASSHRRGRETQYF. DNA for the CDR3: TGTGCCAGCAGCCATCGGCGGGGGCGAGAGACCCAGTACTTC.

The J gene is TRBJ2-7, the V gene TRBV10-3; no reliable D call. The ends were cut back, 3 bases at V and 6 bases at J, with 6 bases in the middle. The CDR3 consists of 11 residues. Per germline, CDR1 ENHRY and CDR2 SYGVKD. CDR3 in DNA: TGTGCCATCAGTGACCCGAGCGAGCAGTACTTC. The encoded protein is CAISDPSEQYF.

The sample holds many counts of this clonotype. In nucleotides, the CDR3 is TGCGCCAGCAGCTTGTCCGGGACAGGAACCTACGAGCAGTACTTC. Residues: CASSLSGTGTYEQYF. The genes are TRBV5-1 and TRBJ2-7, with TRBD1 matching 8 bases. J gave up 2 bases and V 1 base, and 5 bases lay outside the gene matches. Germline CDR1 is SGHRS and CDR2 is YFSETQ. The CDR3 spans 15 residues.

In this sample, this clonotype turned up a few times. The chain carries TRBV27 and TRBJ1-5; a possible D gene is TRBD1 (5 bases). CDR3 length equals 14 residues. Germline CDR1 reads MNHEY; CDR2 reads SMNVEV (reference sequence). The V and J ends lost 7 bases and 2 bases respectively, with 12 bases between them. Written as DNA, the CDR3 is TGTGCCAGCACCTCTCTGGGGGGCAATCAGCCCCAGCATTTT. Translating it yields CASTSLGGNQPQHF.

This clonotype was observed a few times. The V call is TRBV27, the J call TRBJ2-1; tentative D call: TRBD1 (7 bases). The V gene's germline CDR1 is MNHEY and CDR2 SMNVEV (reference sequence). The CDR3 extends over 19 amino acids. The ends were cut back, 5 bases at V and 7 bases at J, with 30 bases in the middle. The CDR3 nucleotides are TGTGCCAGCAGTGCGGGACAGACAGATGAGTTAATTAAAAGGAATGAGCAGTTCTTC. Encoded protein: CASSAGQTDELIKRNEQFF.

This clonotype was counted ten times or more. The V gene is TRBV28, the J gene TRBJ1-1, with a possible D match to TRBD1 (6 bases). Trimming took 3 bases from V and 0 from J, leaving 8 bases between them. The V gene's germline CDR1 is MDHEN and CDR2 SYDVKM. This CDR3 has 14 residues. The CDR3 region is CASSFQGLNTEAFF. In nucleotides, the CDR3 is TGTGCCAGCAGTTTTCAGGGGTTGAACACTGAAGCTTTCTTT.

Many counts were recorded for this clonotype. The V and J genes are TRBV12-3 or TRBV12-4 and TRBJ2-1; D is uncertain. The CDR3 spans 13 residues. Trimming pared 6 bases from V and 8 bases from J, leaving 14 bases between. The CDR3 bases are TGTGCCAGCAGCGGGCGAACGTCCCATGAGCAGTTCTTC. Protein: CASSGRTSHEQFF.

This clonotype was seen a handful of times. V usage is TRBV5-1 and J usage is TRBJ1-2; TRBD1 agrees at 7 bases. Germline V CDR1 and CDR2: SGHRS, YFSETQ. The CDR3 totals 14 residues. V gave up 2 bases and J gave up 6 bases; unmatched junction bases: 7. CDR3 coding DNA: TGCGCCAGCAGCTTAGGGGGCCCGGAAGATGGCTACACCTTC. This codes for CASSLGGPEDGYTF.